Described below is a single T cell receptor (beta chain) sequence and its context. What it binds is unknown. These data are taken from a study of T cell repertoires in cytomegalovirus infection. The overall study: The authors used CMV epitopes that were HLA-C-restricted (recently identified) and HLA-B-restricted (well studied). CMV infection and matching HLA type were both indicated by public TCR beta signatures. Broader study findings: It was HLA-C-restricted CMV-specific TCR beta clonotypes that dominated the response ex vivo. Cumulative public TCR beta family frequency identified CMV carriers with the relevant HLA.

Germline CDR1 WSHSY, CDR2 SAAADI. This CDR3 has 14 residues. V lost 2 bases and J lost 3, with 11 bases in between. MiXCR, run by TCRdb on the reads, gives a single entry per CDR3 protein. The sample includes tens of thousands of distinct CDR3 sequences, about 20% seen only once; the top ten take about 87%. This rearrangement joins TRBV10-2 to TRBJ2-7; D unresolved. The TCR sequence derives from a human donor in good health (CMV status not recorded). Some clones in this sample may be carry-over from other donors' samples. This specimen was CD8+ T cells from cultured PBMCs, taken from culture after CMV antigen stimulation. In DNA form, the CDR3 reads TGCGCCAGCAGTGAGCCGACAAACAACTACGAGCAGTACTTC. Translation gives CASSEPTNNYEQYF.